This TCR beta chain was recovered during a study of blood T cell repertoires in COVID-19. Study information: Specimens from acute and convalescent COVID-19 originated in the United States, Italy and Spain. T cells, B-cell-depleted T cells, or PBMCs provided the cDNA or gDNA that served as material.

Per the original data handling: It was from reference gene primer amplification that nucleated cell counts were estimated. Repertoires were generated with immunoSEQ multiplex PCR, while TCRdb's copy carries only in-frame clones and drops some. The V and J calls and clone size were taken over from that table, and D and trimming were inferred from the DNA. The profile covers some 100,000 clones, with around nine tenths appearing a single time and about 3.7% taken by the ten largest. Trimming left V 5 bases short and J 2 bases short, with 13 bases between. In germline, CDR1 is SNHLY, CDR2 FYNNEI. CDR3 length: 15 residues.

Sequencing was performed on peripheral blood. The chain joins TRBV2 to TRBJ2-1, with a weak D call TRBD1 (7 bases). This receptor was obtained from a woman between 70 and 85 years old with acute or convalescent COVID-19. Here the CDR3 reads CASSFQGGTYNEQFF. CDR3 sequence (DNA): TGTGCCAGCAGTTTTCAGGGGGGTACCTACAATGAGCAGTTCTTC. The whole variable domain, remainder taken from reference TRBV2 and TRBJ2-1, is EPEVTQTPSHQVTQMGQEVILRCVPISNHLYFYWYRQILGQKVEFLVSFYNNEISEKSEIFDDQFSVERPDGSNFTLKIRSTKLEDSAMYFCASSFQGGTYNEQFFGPGTRLTVL.